A single sample is the source of the 9 T cell receptor beta chains below, sequenced in a study of T cells after posttransplantation cyclophosphamide (dated by TCRdb to about 2016). Receptor libraries were prepared by the immunoSEQ multiplex PCR assay. Sourced from immuneACCESS, this table was stored by TCRdb with only in-frame sequences that have V and J called. A share of the clones is absent; for the studies checked, an unresolved V gene accounts for under half, and the remainder has no known explanation. The sample yields around 600 clones; about 80% were counted once. In total, the top ten clones hold just under 30% of the sample. The sample taken for sequencing was memory CD8+ T cells sorted from blood. The receptors originated from a man in his forties or fifties in good health, CMV-negative, and a related stem cell transplant donor.

This clone turned up a few times. The chain is built from TRBV10-3 and TRBJ1-2; tentative D call: TRBD1 (6 bases). The CDR3 extends over 14 amino acids. CDR1 and CDR2 from the germline V gene are ENHRY and SYGVKD. V was cut by 3 bases and J by 4 bases, with 12 bases left in between. For the CDR3, the DNA is TGTGCCATCAGTGAAGGGCAGGGGAGCTATGGCTACACCTTC. Its translation: CAISEGQGSYGYTF.

V is TRBV19 and J is TRBJ1-5; D unresolved. CDR1 is LNHDA and CDR2 is SQIVND in the germline V gene (reference sequence). The germline V and J ends were trimmed by 3 bases and 5 bases, with 11 bases remaining between them. This CDR3 contains 14 residues. DNA for the CDR3: TGTGCCAGTAGTATCAGCGCAGAAGATCAGCCCCAGCATTTT. The encoded protein is CASSISAEDQPQHF.

The chain links TRBV4-1 to TRBJ2-6; 10 bases are shared with TRBD1. CDR1 MGHRA and CDR2 YSYEKL come from the germline V gene. After removal of 4 bases from V and 3 bases from J, the junction contained 15 bases not matched to a gene. The CDR3 totals 20 residues. The CDR3 DNA sequence: TGCGCCAGCAGCCGCCGAAGTCGCCGGACAGGGGGATTTGGGGCCAACGTCCTGACTTTC. Amino acids: CASSRRSRRTGGFGANVLTF.

The chain employs TRBV4-3 and TRBJ2-3; TRBD2 aligns across 9 bases. Germline lookup yields CDR1 LGHNA and CDR2 YSLEER. The V gene end was trimmed by 1 base and the J gene end by 3 bases; junction bases not matched to a gene: 5. The CDR3 sequence is 16 residues long. The CDR3 nucleotides are TGCGCCAGCAGCCAAGGCGGACTAGCGAGGACAGATACGCAGTATTTT. This codes for CASSQGGLARTDTQYF.

This chain uses TRBV11-3 with TRBJ2-7; 10 bases match TRBD1. The germline gives CDR1 SGHNT, CDR2 YENEEA. This CDR3 region has 17 residues. V shed 4 bases and J 3 bases; nucleotides not matched to a gene: 12. The CDR3 loop reads CASSYGPWTGGYYEQYF. The CDR3 DNA follows: TGTGCCAGCAGCTACGGGCCTTGGACAGGGGGTTACTACGAGCAGTACTTC. Looking up the rest from reference TRBV11-3 and TRBJ2-7 gives the full variable domain: EAGVVQSPRYKIIEKKQPVAFWCNPISGHNTLYWYLQNLGQGPELLIRYENEEAVDDSQLPKDRFSAERLKGVDSTLKIQPAELGDSAVYLCASSYGPWTGGYYEQYFGPGTRLTVT.

The chain joins TRBV5-6 to TRBJ2-7, with D perhaps TRBD2 (6 bases). The germline V gene encodes CDR1 SGHDT and CDR2 YYEEEE. Trimming stripped 3 bases from V and 0 bases from J, with 10 bases between. This CDR3 contains 14 residues. For the CDR3, the DNA is TGTGCCAGCAGCTCTCCGGAGGGCTCCTACGAGCAGTACTTC. This gives the protein CASSSPEGSYEQYF.

The V call is TRBV27, the J call TRBJ2-7; tentatively, D is TRBD2 (6 bases). Trimming pared 3 bases from V and 0 bases from J, leaving 12 bases between. Germline CDR1 MNHEY, CDR2 SMNVEV (reference sequence). This CDR3 is 15 amino acids long. In DNA form, the CDR3 reads TGTGCCAGCAGTTTTGGGACTTCTAGCTCCTACGAGCAGTACTTC. Translated, it gives CASSFGTSSSYEQYF.

Only one count was recorded for this clone. V and J are TRBV2 and TRBJ2-1, with D tentatively TRBD2 (6 bases). The CDR3 sequence is 18 residues long. Germline assignment: CDR1 SNHLY and CDR2 FYNNEI. Trimming shortened V by 6 bases and J by 0 bases, and 21 bases separated the two germline ends. CDR3 sequence: CASSFVSGTSSSYNEQFF. The DNA for the CDR3 is TGTGCCAGCAGCTTCGTCTCCGGGACTTCGAGCTCCTACAATGAGCAGTTCTTC. The whole variable domain, remainder taken from reference TRBV2 and TRBJ2-1, is EPEVTQTPSHQVTQMGQEVILRCVPISNHLYFYWYRQILGQKVEFLVSFYNNEISEKSEIFDDQFSVERPDGSNFTLKIRSTKLEDSAMYFCASSFVSGTSSSYNEQFFGPGTRLTVL.

The chain uses TRBV27 and TRBJ2-1; 8 positions agree with TRBD2. V shed 8 bases and J 7 bases; nucleotides not matched to a gene: 16. The CDR3 contains 16 residues. The V gene's germline CDR1 is MNHEY and CDR2 SMNVEV (reference sequence). DNA of the CDR3: TGTGCCAGCGATAGTTTAGTGGTAGTAGCGGGGAATGAGCAGTTCTTC. Protein sequence: CASDSLVVVAGNEQFF.